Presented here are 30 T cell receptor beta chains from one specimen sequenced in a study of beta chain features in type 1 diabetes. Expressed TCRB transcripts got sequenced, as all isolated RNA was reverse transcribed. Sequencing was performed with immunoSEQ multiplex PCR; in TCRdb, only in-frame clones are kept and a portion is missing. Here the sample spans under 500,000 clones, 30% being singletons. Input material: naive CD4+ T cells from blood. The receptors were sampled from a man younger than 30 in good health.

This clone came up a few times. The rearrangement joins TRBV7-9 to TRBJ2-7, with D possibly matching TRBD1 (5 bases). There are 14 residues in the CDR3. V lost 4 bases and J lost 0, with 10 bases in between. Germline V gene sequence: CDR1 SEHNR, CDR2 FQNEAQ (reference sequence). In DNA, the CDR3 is TGTGCCAGCAGCTCACAGCAGGGCTCCTACGAGCAGTACTTC. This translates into CASSSQQGSYEQYF. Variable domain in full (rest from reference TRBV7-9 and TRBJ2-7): DTGVSQNPRHKITKRGQNVTFRCDPISEHNRLYWYRQTLGQGPEFLTYFQNEAQLEKSRLLSDRFSAERPKGSFSTLEIQRTEQGDSAMYLCASSSQQGSYEQYFGPGTRLTVT.

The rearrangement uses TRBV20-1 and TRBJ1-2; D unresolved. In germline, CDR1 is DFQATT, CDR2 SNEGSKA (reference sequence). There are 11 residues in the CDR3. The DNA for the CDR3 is TGCAGCCCTATCGATAACTATGGCTACACCTTC. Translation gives CSPIDNYGYTF.

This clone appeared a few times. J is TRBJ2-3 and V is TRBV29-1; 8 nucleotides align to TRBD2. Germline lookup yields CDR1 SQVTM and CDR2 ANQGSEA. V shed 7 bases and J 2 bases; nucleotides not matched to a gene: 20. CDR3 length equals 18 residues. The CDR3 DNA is TGCAGCGGGAGAAGACAGCAAGGAAGCGGGAGCCTCACAGATACGCAGTATTTT. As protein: CSGRRQQGSGSLTDTQYF.

The CDR3 loop reads CSARITDTQYF. The CDR3 DNA is TGCAGCGCCCGGATCACAGATACGCAGTATTTT. This sequence joins TRBV29-1 and TRBJ2-3, with D unclear. The CDR3 length is 11 residues. V was cut by 7 bases and J by 2 bases, with 7 bases left in between. Germline loops: CDR1 SQVTM, CDR2 ANQGSEA.

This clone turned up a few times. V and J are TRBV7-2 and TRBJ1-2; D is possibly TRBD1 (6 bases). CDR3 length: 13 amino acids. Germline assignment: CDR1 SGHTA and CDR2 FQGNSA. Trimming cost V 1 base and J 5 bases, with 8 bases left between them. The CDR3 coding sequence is TGTGCCAGCAGCTTAGGGACAGAATATGGCTACACCTTC. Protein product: CASSLGTEYGYTF.

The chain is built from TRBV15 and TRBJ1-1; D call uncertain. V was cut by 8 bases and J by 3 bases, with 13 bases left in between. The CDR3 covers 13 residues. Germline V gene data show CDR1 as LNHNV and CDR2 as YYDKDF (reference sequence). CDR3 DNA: TGTGCCACCGGCCGGGAAGTTTACACTGAAGCTTTCTTT. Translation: CATGREVYTEAFF.

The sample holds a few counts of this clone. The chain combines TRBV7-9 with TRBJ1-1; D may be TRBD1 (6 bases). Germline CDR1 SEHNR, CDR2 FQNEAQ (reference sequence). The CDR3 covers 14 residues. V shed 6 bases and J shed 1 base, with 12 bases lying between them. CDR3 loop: CASSLTGSNTEAFF. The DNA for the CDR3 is TGTGCCAGCAGTCTTACAGGGTCGAACACTGAAGCTTTCTTT.

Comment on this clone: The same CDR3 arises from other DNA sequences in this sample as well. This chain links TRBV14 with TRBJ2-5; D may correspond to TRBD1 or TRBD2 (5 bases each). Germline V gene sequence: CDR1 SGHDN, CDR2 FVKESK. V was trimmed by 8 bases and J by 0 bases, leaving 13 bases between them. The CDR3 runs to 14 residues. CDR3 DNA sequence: TGTGCCAGCTCTCTGGGACGGAACCAAGAGACCCAGTACTTC. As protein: CASSLGRNQETQYF.

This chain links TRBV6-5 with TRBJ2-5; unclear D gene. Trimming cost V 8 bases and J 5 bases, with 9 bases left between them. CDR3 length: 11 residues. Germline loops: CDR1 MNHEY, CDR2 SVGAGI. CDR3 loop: CASSVGETQYF. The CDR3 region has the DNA TGTGCCAGCTCGGTAGGGGAGACCCAGTACTTC.

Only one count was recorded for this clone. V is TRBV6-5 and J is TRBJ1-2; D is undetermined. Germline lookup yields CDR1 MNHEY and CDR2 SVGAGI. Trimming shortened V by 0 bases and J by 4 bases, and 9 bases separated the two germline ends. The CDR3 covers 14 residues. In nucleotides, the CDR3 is TGTGCCAGCAGTTACTCGAGTCGCACCTATGGCTACACCTTC. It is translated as CASSYSSRTYGYTF.

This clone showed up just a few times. The CDR3 coding sequence is TGCAGCGGAGGACTAGCGGGAGGGCGGGAGCAGTACTTC. It codes for CSGGLAGGREQYF. V gene TRBV29-1 combines with J gene TRBJ2-7; 15 positions agree with TRBD2. The CDR3 contains 13 residues. CDR1 and CDR2 from the germline V gene are SQVTM and ANQGSEA. Trimming at V came to 7 bases and at J to 7 bases, leaving 5 bases not matched to a gene.

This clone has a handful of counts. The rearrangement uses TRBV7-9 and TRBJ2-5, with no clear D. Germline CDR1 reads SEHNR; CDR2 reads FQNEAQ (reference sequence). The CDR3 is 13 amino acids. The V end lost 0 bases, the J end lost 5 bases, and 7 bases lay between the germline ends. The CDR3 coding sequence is TGTGCCAGCAGCTTAGCGGCCGTGGAGACCCAGTACTTC. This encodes CASSLAAVETQYF. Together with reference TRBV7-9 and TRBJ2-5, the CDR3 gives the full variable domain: DTGVSQNPRHKITKRGQNVTFRCDPISEHNRLYWYRQTLGQGPEFLTYFQNEAQLEKSRLLSDRFSAERPKGSFSTLEIQRTEQGDSAMYLCASSLAAVETQYFGPGTRLLVL.

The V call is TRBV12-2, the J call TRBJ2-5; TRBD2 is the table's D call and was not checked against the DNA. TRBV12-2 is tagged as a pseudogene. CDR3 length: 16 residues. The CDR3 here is CASRHPLTSPGETQYF. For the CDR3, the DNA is TGTGCAAGTCGCCACCCCCTGACTAGCCCGGGGGAGACCCAGTACTTC.

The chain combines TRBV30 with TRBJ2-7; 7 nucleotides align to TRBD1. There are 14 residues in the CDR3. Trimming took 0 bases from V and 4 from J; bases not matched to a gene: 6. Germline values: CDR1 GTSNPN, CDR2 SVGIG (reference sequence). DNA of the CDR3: TGTGCCTGGAGTGTCGACAGGGTGGCGTACGAGCAGTACTTC. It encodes CAWSVDRVAYEQYF.

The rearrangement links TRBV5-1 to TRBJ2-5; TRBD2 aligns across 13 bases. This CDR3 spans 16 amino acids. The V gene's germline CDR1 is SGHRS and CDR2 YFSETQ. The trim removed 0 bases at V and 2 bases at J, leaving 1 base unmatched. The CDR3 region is CASSLGLAGGQETQYF. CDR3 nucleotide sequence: TGCGCCAGCAGCTTGGGACTAGCGGGAGGTCAAGAGACCCAGTACTTC.

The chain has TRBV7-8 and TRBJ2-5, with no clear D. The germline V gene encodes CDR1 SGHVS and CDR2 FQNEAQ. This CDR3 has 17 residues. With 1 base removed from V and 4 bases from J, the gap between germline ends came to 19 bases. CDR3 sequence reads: CASSLVLPENTLETQYF. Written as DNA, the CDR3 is TGTGCCAGCAGCTTAGTCCTTCCGGAGAATACCTTAGAGACCCAGTACTTC.

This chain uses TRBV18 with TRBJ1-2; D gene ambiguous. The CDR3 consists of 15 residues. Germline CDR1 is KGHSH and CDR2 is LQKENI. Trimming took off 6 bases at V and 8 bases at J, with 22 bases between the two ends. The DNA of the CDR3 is TGTGCCAGCTCGCCTCAAGCAAACGGAGCCTTGGGCTACACCTTC. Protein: CASSPQANGALGYTF.

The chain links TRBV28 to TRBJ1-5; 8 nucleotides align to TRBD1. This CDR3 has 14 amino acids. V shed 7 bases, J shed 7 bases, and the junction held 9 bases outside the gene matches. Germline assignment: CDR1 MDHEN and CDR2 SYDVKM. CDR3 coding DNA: TGTGCCAGCAATGACCAGGGGGCAGGACAGCCCCAGCATTTT. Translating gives CASNDQGAGQPQHF. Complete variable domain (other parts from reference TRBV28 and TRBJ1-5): DVKVTQSSRYLVKRTGEKVFLECVQDMDHENMFWYRQDPGLGLRLIYFSYDVKMKEKGDIPEGYSVSREKKERFSLILESASTNQTSMYLCASNDQGAGQPQHFGDGTRLSIL.

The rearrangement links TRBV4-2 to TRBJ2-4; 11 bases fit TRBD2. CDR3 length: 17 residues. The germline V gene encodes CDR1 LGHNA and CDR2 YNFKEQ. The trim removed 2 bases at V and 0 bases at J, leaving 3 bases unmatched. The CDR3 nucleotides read TGTGCCAGCAGCCAACGTGGACTAGCGGGAGCCAAAAACATTCAGTACTTC. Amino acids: CASSQRGLAGAKNIQYF.

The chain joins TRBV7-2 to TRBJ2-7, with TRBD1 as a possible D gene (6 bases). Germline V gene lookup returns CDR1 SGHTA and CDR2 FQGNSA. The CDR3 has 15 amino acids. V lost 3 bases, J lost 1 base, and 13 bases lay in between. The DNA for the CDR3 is TGTGCCAGCAGCTTTCAGACAGGCGCTTCCTACGAGCAGTACTTC. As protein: CASSFQTGASYEQYF.

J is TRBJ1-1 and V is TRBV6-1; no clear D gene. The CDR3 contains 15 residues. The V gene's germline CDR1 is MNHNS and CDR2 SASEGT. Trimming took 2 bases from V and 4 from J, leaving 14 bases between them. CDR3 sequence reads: CASSEREHRSTEAFF. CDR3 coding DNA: TGTGCCAGCAGTGAAAGAGAACATCGATCCACTGAAGCTTTCTTT.

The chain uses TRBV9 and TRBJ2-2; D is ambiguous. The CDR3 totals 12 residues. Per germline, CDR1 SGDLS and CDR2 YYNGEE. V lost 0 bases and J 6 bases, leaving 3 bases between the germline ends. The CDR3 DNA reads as TGTGCCAGCAGCGTAGTTTCCGGGGAGCTGTTTTTT. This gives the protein CASSVVSGELFF. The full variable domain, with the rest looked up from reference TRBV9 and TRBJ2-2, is DSGVTQTPKHLITATGQRVTLRCSPRSGDLSVYWYQQSLDQGLQFLIQYYNGEERAKGNILERFSAQQFPDLHSELNLSSLELGDSALYFCASSVVSGELFFGEGSRLTVL.

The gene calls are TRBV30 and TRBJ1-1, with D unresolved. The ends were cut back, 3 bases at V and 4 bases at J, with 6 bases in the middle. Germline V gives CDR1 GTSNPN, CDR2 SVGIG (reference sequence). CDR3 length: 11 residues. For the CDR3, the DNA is TGTGCCTGGAGAGGGCTCACTGAAGCTTTCTTT. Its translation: CAWRGLTEAFF.

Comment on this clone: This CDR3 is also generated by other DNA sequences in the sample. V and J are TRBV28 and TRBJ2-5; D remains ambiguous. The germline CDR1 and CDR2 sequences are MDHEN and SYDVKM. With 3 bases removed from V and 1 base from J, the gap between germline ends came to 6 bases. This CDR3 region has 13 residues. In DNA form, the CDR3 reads TGTGCCAGCAGTTTTCCAGGCCAAGAGACCCAGTACTTC. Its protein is CASSFPGQETQYF.

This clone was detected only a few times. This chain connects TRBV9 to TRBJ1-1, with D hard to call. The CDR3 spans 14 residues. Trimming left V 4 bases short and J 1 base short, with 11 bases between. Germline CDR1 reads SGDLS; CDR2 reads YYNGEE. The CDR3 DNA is TGTGCCAGCAGCCCCCAGACACAGAACACTGAAGCTTTCTTT. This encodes CASSPQTQNTEAFF.

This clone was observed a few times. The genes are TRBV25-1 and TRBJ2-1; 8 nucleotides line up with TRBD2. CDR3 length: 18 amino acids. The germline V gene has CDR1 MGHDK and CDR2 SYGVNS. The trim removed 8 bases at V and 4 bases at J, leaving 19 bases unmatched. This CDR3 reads CASLESAGGSLSYNEQFF. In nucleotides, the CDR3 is TGTGCCAGCTTAGAAAGCGCGGGGGGCTCCCTCTCGTACAATGAGCAGTTCTTC.

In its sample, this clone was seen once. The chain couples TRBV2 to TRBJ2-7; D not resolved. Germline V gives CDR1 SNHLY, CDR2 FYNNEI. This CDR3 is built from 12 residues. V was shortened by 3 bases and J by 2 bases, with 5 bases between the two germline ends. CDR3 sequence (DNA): TGTGCCAGCAGTGAGGACGCCTACGAGCAGTACTTC. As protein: CASSEDAYEQYF.

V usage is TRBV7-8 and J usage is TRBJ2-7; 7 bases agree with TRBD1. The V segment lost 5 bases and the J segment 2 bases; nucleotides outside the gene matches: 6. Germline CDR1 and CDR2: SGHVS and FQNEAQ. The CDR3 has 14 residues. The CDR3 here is CASSQRDRAYEQYF. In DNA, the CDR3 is TGTGCCAGCAGCCAAAGGGACAGAGCCTACGAGCAGTACTTC.

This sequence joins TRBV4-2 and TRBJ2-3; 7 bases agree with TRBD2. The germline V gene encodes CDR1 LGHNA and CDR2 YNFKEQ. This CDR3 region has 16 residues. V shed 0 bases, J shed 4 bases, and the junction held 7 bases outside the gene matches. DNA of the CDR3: TGTGCCAGCAGCCAAGATAAGGCTAGCGGTGCAGATACGCAGTATTTT. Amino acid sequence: CASSQDKASGADTQYF.

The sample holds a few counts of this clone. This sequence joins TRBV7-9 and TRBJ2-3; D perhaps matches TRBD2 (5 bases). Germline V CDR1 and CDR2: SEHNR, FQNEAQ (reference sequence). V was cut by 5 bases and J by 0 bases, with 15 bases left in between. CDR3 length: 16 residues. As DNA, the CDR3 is TGTGCCAGCAGCGACCTTAGCGCCTATAGCACAGATACGCAGTATTTT. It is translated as CASSDLSAYSTDTQYF. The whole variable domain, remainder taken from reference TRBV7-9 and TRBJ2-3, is DTGVSQNPRHKITKRGQNVTFRCDPISEHNRLYWYRQTLGQGPEFLTYFQNEAQLEKSRLLSDRFSAERPKGSFSTLEIQRTEQGDSAMYLCASSDLSAYSTDTQYFGPGTRLTVL.